Listed here are 3 T cell receptor beta chains from one sample, sequenced in a study of blood T cell repertoires in COVID-19. Assay used: immunoSEQ multiplex PCR; TCRdb lists only in-frame clones, some missing. The sample shows around 290,000 clones, about nine tenths of them seen only once. The sample was peripheral blood. Receptors were obtained from a woman under 40 with COVID-19, enrolled during active disease.

The chain combines TRBV2 with TRBJ1-2; 8 bases line up with TRBD1. This CDR3 comprises 14 residues. The V gene's germline CDR1 is SNHLY and CDR2 FYNNEI. Trimming took 3 bases from V and 4 from J; bases not matched to a gene: 4. The CDR3 spells CASSDPGGSYGYTF. The CDR3 bases are TGTGCCAGCAGTGACCCAGGGGGCAGCTATGGCTACACCTTC.

The CDR3 loop reads CASSETRGGQPQHF. CDR3 bases: TGTGCCAGCAGTGAAACCAGGGGCGGTCAGCCCCAGCATTTT. The chain has TRBV2 and TRBJ1-5, with D possibly being TRBD1 (6 bases). CDR1 is SNHLY and CDR2 is FYNNEI in the germline V gene. This CDR3 comprises 14 residues. The ends were cut back, 2 bases at V and 6 bases at J, with 11 bases in the middle.

J is TRBJ1-6 and V is TRBV11-2; D not certain. V was cut by 1 base and J by 7 bases, with 8 bases left in between. Germline V gene data show CDR1 as SGHAT and CDR2 as FQNNGV. CDR3 size: 14 residues. The CDR3 bases are TGTGCCAGCAGCTTAGTAGGACTGAATTCACCCCTCCACTTT. Protein sequence: CASSLVGLNSPLHF.